This T cell receptor beta chain was recovered during a study of tumor-infiltrating lymphocytes in oesophageal squamous cell carcinoma. TCRdb analysed the PCR reads with MiXCR anew, one entry per CDR3 protein. Of roughly 20,000 distinct CDR3 sequences in the sample, approximately 38% are singletons; the top ten hold approximately 40%. The V and J ends lost 6 bases and 5 bases, in that order; junction bases with no gene match: 9. The germline V gene encodes CDR1 SGHTA and CDR2 FQGTGA. The CDR3 sequence is 14 residues long. This clonotype originated in a male donor with esophageal squamous cell carcinoma. The rearrangement uses TRBV7-3 and TRBJ2-5, with TRBD2 matching 7 bases. Sequenced input: esophageal tumor tissue. CDR3: CASSPNGGTETQYF. CDR3 nucleotide sequence: TGTGCCAGCAGTCCAAACGGGGGGACGGAGACCCAGTACTTC.